The clone carrying this T cell receptor (beta chain) came up many times. Its antigen remains unknown. This sample is drawn from a study of T cells after yellow fever vaccination. Study-level information: Fractions of low cell number were prepared using SMART-Seq v4 Ultra Low Input. Study observations and caveats: High-abundance clonotypes from the bulk population could contaminate FACS-sorted repertoires. The booster saw the reappearance of most primary-vaccination clones (roughly 97% CD4, 88% CD8).

MiXCR was run by TCRdb on the 5' RACE reads, yielding one entry per CDR3 protein. The repertoire includes fewer than 150,000 distinct CDR3 sequences, about 7.2% of them detected once, and roughly 2.5% sits in the top ten. The junction had 3 bases not matched to a gene; V was cut back by 6 bases and J by 6 bases. The CDR3 loop spans 13 amino acids. The chain employs TRBV12-3 or TRBV12-4 and TRBJ2-1; TRBD2 matches at 9 bases. Here the sequenced sample was CD4+ T cells sorted from PBMCs, taken about 49 days after the first yellow fever vaccination. The sequence came from a man younger than 30 who received the YFV17D yellow fever vaccine. The CDR3 protein is CASSPTSGNEQFF. The CDR3 coding sequence is TGTGCCAGCAGCCCGACTAGCGGCAATGAGCAGTTCTTC.